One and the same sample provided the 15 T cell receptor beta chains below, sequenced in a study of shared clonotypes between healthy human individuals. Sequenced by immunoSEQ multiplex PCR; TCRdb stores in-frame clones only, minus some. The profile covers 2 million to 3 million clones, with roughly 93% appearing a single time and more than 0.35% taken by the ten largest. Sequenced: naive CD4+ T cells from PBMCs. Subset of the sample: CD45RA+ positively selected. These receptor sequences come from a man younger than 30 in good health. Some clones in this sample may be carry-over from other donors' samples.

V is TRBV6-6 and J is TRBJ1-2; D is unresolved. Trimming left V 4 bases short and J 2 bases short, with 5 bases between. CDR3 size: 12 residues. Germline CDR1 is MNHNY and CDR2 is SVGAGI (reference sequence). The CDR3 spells CASSSPNYGYTF. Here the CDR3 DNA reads TGTGCCAGCAGTTCACCCAACTATGGCTACACCTTC.

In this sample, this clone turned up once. CDR3 in DNA: TGTGCCAGCAGTGGAAAGAAGTCTGGGGCCAACGTCCTGACTTTC. Translation: CASSGKKSGANVLTF. J is TRBJ2-6 and V is TRBV6-1; D not resolved. The CDR3 totals 15 residues. Trimming removed 4 bases from V and 1 base from J, with 8 bases in between. The germline V gene has CDR1 MNHNS and CDR2 SASEGT.

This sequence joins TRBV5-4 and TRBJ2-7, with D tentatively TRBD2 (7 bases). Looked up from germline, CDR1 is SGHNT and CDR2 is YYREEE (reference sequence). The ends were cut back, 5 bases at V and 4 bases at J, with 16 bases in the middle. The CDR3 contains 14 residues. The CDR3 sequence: CASSRGGGFYEQYF. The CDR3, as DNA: TGTGCCAGCAGTCGAGGGGGGGGCTTTTACGAGCAGTACTTC. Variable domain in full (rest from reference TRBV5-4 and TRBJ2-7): ETGVTQSPTHLIKTRGQQVTLRCSSQSGHNTVSWYQQALGQGPQFIFQYYREEENGRGNFPPRFSGLQFPNYSSELNVNALELDDSALYLCASSRGGGFYEQYFGPGTRLTVT.

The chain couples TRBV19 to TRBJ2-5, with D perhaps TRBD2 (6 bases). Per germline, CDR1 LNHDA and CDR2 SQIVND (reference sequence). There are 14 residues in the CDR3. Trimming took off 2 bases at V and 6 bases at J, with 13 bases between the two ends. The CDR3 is CASSIKRESKTQYF. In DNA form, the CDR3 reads TGTGCCAGTAGTATAAAACGGGAGTCGAAGACCCAGTACTTC.

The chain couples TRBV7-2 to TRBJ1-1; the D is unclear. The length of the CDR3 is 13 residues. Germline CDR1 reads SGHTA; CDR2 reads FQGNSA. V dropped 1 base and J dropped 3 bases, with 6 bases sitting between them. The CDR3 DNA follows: TGTGCCAGCAGCTTAGTGGTGTACACTGAAGCTTTCTTT. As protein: CASSLVVYTEAFF.

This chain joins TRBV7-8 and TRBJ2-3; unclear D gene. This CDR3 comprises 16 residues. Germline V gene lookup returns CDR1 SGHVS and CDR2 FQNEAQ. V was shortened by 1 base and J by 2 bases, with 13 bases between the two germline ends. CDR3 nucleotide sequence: TGTGCCAGCAGCTTAGTTCGGCTGAAACCCACAGATACGCAGTATTTT. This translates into CASSLVRLKPTDTQYF.

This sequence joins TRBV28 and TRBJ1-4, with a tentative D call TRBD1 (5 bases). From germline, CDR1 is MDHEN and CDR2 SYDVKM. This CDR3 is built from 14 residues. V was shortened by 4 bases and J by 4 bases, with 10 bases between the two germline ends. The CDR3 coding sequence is TGTGCCAGCAGTTATGGGGCAGTTAATGAAAAACTGTTTTTT. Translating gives CASSYGAVNEKLFF.

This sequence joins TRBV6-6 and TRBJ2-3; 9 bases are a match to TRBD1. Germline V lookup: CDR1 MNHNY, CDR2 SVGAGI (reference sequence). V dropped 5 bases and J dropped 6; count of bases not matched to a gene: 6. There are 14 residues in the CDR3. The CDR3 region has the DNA TGTGCCAGCAGTAGACAGGGGGTTGGCGATACGCAGTATTTT. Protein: CASSRQGVGDTQYF.

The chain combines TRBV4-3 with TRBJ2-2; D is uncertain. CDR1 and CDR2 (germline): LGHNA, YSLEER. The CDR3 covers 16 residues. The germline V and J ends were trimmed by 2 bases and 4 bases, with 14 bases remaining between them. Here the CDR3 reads CASSQSLLGTTGELFF. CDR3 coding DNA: TGCGCCAGCAGCCAATCCTTGCTGGGTACCACCGGGGAGCTGTTTTTT.

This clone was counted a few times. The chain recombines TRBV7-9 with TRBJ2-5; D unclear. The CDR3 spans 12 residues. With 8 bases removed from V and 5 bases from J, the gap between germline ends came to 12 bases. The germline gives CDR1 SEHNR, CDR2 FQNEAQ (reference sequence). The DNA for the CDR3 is TGTGCCAGCGCCGATAATATGGAGACCCAGTACTTC. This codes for CASADNMETQYF.

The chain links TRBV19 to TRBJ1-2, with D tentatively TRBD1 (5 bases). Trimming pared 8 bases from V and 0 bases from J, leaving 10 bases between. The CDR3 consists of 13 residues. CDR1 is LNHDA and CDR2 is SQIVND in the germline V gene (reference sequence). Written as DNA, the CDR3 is TGTGCCAGTCAGGGCCGTGCTAACTATGGCTACACCTTC. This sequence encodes CASQGRANYGYTF.

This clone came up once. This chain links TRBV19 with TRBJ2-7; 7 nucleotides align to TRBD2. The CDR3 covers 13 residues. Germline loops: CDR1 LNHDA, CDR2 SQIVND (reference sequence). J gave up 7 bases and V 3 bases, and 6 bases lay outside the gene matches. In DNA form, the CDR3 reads TGTGCCAGTAGTATCGCGGGAGTTAAGGAGCAGTACTTC. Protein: CASSIAGVKEQYF.

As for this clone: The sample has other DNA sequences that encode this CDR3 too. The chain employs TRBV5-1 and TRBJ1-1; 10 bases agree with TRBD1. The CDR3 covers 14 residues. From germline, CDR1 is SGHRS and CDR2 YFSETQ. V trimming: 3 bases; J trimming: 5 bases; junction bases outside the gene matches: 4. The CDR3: CASSSGQGGTEAFF. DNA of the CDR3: TGCGCCAGCAGCTCCGGACAGGGGGGAACTGAAGCTTTCTTT.

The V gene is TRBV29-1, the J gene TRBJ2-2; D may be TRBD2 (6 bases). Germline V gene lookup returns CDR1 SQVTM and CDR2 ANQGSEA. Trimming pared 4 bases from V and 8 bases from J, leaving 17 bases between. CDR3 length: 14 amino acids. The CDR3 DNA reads TGCAGCGTTGTAGGCGGGACCACGTCGGGGGAGCTGTTTTTT. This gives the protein CSVVGGTTSGELFF.

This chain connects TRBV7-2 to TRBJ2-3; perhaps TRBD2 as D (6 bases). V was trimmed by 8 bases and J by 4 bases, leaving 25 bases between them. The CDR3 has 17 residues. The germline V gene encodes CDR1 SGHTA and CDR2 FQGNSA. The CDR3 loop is CASASPRERGGADTQYF. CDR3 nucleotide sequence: TGTGCCAGCGCCTCCCCCCGGGAGCGCGGAGGTGCAGATACGCAGTATTTT.